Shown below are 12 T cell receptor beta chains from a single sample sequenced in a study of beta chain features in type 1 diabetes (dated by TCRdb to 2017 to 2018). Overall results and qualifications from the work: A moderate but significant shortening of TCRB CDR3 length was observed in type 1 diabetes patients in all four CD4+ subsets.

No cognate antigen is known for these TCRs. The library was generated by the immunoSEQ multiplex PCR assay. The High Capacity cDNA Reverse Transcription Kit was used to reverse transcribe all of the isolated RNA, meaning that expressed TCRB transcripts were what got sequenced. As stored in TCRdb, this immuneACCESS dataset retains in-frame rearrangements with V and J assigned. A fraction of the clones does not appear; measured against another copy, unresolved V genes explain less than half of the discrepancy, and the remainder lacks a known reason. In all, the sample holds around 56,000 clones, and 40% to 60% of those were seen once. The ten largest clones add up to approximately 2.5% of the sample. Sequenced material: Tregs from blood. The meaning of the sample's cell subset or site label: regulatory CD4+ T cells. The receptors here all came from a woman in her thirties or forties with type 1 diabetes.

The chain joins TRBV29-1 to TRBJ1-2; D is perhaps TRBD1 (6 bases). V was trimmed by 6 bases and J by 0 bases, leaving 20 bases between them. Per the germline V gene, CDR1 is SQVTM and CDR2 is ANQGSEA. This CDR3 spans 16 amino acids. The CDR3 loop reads CSVPGADSAANYGYTF. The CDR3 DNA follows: TGCAGCGTCCCAGGGGCGGATTCGGCAGCTAACTATGGCTACACCTTC.

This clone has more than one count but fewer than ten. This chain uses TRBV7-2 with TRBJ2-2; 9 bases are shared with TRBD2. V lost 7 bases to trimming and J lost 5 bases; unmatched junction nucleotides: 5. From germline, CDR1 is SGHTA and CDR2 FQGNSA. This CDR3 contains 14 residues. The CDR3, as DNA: TGTGCCAGCACCGGACTAGCGAGGACCGGGGAGCTGTTTTTT. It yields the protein CASTGLARTGELFF.

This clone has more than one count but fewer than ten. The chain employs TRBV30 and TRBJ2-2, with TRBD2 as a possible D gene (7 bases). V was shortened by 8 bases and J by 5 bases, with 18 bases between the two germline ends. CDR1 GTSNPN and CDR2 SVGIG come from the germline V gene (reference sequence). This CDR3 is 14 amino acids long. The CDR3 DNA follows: TGTGCCCAAAAGAGGACTAGGGGGACCGGGGAGCTGTTTTTT. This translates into CAQKRTRGTGELFF.

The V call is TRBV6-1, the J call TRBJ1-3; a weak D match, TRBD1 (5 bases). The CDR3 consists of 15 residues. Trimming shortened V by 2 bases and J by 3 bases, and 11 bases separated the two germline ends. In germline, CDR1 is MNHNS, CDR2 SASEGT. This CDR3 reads CASSERREGGNTIYF. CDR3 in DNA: TGTGCCAGCAGTGAACGCAGGGAGGGTGGAAACACCATATATTTT.

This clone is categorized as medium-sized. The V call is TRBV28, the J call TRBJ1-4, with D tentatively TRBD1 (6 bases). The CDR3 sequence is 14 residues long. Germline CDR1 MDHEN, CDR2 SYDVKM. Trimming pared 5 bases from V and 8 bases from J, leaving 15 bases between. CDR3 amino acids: CASSVRTGREKLFF. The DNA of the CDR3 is TGTGCCAGCAGTGTTCGTACAGGGAGAGAAAAACTGTTTTTT.

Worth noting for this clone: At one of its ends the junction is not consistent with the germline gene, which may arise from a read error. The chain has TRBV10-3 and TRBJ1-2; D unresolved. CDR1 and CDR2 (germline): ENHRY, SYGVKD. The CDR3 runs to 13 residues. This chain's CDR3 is CAISAASNYGYTF. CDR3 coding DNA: TGTGCCATAAGTGCCGCCAGTAACTATGGCTACACCTTC.

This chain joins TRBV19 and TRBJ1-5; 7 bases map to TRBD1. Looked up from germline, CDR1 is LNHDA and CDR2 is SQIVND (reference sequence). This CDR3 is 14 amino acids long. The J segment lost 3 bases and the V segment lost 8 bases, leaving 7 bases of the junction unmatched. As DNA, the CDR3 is TGTGCCAGTCACATCGGACAGGACAATCAGCCCCAGCATTTT. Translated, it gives CASHIGQDNQPQHF.

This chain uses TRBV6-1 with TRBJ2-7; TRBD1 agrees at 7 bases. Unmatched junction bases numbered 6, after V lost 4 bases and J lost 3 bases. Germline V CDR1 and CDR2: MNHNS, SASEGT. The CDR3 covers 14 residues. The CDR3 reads CASSVFDRVYEQYF. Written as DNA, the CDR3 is TGTGCCAGCAGTGTCTTCGACAGGGTCTACGAGCAGTACTTC.

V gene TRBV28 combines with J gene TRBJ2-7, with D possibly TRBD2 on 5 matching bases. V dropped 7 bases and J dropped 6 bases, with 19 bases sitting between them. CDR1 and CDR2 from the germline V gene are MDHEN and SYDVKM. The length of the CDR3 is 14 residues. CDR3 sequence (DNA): TGTGCCAGCATATCGGGTGATTTTGAGGGCGAGCAGTACTTC. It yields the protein CASISGDFEGEQYF.

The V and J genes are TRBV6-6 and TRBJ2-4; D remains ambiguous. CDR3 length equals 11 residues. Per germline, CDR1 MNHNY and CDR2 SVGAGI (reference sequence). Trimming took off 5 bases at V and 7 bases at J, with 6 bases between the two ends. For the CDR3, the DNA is TGTGCCAGCAGTCAAATGAACATTCAGTACTTC. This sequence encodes CASSQMNIQYF.

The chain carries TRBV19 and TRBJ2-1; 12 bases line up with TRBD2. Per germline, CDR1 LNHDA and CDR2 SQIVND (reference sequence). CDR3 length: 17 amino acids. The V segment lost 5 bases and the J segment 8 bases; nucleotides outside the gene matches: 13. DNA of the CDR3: TGTGCCAGTAGTTCCCCAAGGGCTAGCGGGAGGGTAGATGAGCAGTTCTTC. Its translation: CASSSPRASGRVDEQFF.

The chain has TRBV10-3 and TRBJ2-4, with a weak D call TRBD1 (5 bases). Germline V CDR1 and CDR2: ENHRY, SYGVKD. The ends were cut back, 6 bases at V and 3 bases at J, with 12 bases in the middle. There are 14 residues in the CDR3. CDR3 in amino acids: CAISQGEGKNIQYF. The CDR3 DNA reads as TGTGCCATCAGCCAGGGTGAAGGCAAAAACATTCAGTACTTC.